The following is a T cell receptor (beta chain) sequence with its context. Its antigen is still unknown. Assay: immunoSEQ multiplex PCR; the TCRdb copy retains only in-frame clones and omits some. The sample records around 2,200 clones, 87% being singletons. Samples were taken several times over chemoradiotherapy. This record comes from a study of chemoradiotherapy in HPV16-positive cancers. Findings and caveats of the study: Candidate HPV-specific clones and E7-related TCR motifs grew in tumor during treatment. The functional HPV-specific definition rests on just two HPV16-positive patients.

V dropped 3 bases and J dropped 5 bases, with 23 bases sitting between them. Per the germline V gene, CDR1 is SGHRS and CDR2 is YFSETQ. This CDR3 comprises 18 residues. Specimen: tumor tissue, collected from a patient who underwent chemoradiotherapy. The V and J genes are TRBV5-1 and TRBJ2-2, with D tentatively TRBD2 (6 bases). This sequence originates from a human donor with HPV-associated anogenital cancer. The CDR3 sequence is CASSSTQGTGVLTGELFF. Here the CDR3 DNA reads TGCGCCAGCAGCTCGACTCAAGGGACGGGGGTCCTAACCGGGGAGCTGTTTTTT.